A single TCR beta chain is shown here with its context. Seattle patients were enrolled during active infection and followed longitudinally. The sample is drawn from a study of blood T cell repertoires in COVID-19. Study details: Acute and convalescent COVID-19 samples came from the United States, Italy and Spain. Nucleic acid was either cDNA or gDNA, and it came from T cells, B-cell-depleted T cells, or PBMCs.

Under the authors' procedure: Reference gene primer amplification gave nucleated cell count estimates. The data were produced by immunoSEQ multiplex PCR, yet TCRdb's version contains in-frame clones alone and is incomplete. The V and J calls and clone size are taken from that table; D and trimming were inferred from the DNA. The table records about 250,000 clones, approximately 88% of them present only once. The source material was peripheral blood. The source is a woman aged 25-40 years with COVID-19, enrolled during active disease.

The CDR3 is CASRSSGLGSTATQYF. In DNA form, the CDR3 reads TGTGCCAGCAGATCCTCGGGACTAGGCTCGACCGCTACGCAGTATTTT. The gene calls are TRBV2 and TRBJ2-3; 8 bases match TRBD2. The CDR3 length is 16 residues. Looked up from germline, CDR1 is SNHLY and CDR2 is FYNNEI. Unmatched junction bases numbered 16, after V lost 6 bases and J lost 8 bases. The variable domain in full, completed from reference TRBV2 and TRBJ2-3, reads EPEVTQTPSHQVTQMGQEVILRCVPISNHLYFYWYRQILGQKVEFLVSFYNNEISEKSEIFDDQFSVERPDGSNFTLKIRSTKLEDSAMYFCASRSSGLGSTATQYFGPGTRLTVL.